The clone carrying this TCR beta chain was detected a few times. Its antigen is not known. Authors of the study amplified TCR beta CDR3 regions from RNA transcripts. The TCR CDR3 first-round RT-PCR relied on the HTBI primer set. TCRdb reanalysed the multiplex PCR reads using MiXCR and keeps one entry per CDR3 protein. The sample lists 250,000 to 300,000 distinct CDR3 sequences; over 12% were seen once. These data originate in a study of T cells in Graves' hyperthyroidism and ophthalmopathy. Overall study results and limits: A model of 13 V-J features distinguished ophthalmopathy from stable hyperthyroidism. Blood also showed most of the thyroid clonotypes that were expanded above 0.001.

The junction had 11 bases not matched to a gene; V was cut back by 10 bases and J by 6 bases. Germline V lookup: CDR1 ENHRY, CDR2 SYGVKD. The CDR3 loop spans 13 amino acids. Diagnosis relied on clinical symptoms, serum thyroxine and TRAb, thyroid ultrasound and orbital computed tomography. The rearrangement joins TRBV10-3 to TRBJ1-2, with 7 bases fitting TRBD1. The sequence was obtained from a woman in her 50s with Graves' hyperthyroidism that later progressed to Graves' ophthalmopathy. Sequences were obtained from blood. In DNA form, the CDR3 reads TGTGCCACCGGGAACTCAGGGGGGGATGGCTACACCTTC. This codes for CATGNSGGDGYTF.